This T cell receptor beta chain stems from a study of T-cell memory formation after mild COVID-19. Study results and limitations: Some clones that responded were present in memory (sampled pre-infection), which suggests cross-reactive memory joined. Contracting CD4+ clones were located mainly in CM and EM, and CD8+ clones in EMRA.

Comments on this clonotype: Its antigen is unidentified.

TCRdb re-called the 5' RACE reads through MiXCR, storing one row per CDR3 protein. The sample lists roughly 120,000 distinct CDR3 sequences, approximately 21% seen once, with approximately 40% in the top ten. The sample consisted of PBMCs or a T cell subset sorted from them (not recorded which). This TCR came from a man in his late teens or twenties who had mild COVID-19 (a few samples of this study predate the infection). Cell type and time point are not known.

CDR3 amino acids: CASSQEGRVGEQFF. For the CDR3, the DNA is TGCGCCAGCAGCCAAGAGGGAAGGGTGGGTGAGCAGTTCTTC. V gene TRBV4-1 combines with J gene TRBJ2-1; D not resolved. This CDR3 region has 14 residues. V was clipped by 0 bases and J by 9 bases, with 12 bases between them. CDR1 is MGHRA, CDR2 YSYEKL, per germline.